This TCR beta chain came from a study of blood T cell repertoires in COVID-19. On the study more broadly: The cDNA or gDNA used as material had been derived from T cells, B-cell-depleted T cells, or PBMCs.

The germline V and J ends were trimmed by 0 bases and 4 bases, with 10 bases remaining between them. The germline V gene has CDR1 SEHNR and CDR2 FQNEAQ (reference sequence). This CDR3 contains 15 residues. Sequencing used immunoSEQ multiplex PCR; TCRdb keeps in-frame clones, though not all of them. Of 200,000 to 250,000 clones listed, approximately 90% were seen once; the top ten hold roughly 1.2%. Participants were aged about 18 to 100 years, lived in 24 US areas, and enrolled virtually. The study assigned cohorts using participant-reported clinical history. Each recovered donor of Cohort 3 presented with two negative PCRs, clearance, or symptom resolution.

The V gene is TRBV7-9, the J gene TRBJ1-5, with D maybe TRBD1 (6 bases). This sequence was found in a young man who had recovered from COVID-19. What was sequenced was PBMCs or T cells enriched from blood (not recorded which). In DNA form, the CDR3 reads TGTGCCAGCAGCTTAGCGGGGGCAAAAAATCAGCCCCAGCATTTT. As protein: CASSLAGAKNQPQHF.